The 27 T cell receptor beta chains in this list originate from one sample, sequenced in a study of cytomegalovirus exposure and HLA in healthy donors. PCR involved 60 Vbeta and 13 Jbeta primers. The repertoire was sequenced with immunoSEQ multiplex PCR; TCRdb's copy has only in-frame clones and lacks some. The sample carries some 30,000 clones, 35% to 50% recorded once. Sequenced input: PBMCs. All receptors derive from a woman aged 50 to 60 in good health and CMV-seronegative.

This clone was detected a few times. The chain joins TRBV6-5 to TRBJ2-1; D perhaps matches TRBD1 (5 bases). The germline CDR1 and CDR2 sequences are MNHEY and SVGAGI. The CDR3 is 12 amino acids. The V gene lost 8 bases and the J gene lost 6 bases, with 11 bases spanning the gap. The CDR3 loop reads CASGLGVNEQFF. CDR3 DNA: TGTGCCAGCGGGCTAGGGGTCAATGAGCAGTTCTTC.

The chain combines TRBV4-1 with TRBJ1-2, with D possibly being TRBD1 (5 bases). CDR1 and CDR2 (germline): MGHRA, YSYEKL. The CDR3 consists of 16 residues. V lost 4 bases and J lost 3, with 18 bases in between. Written as DNA, the CDR3 is TGCGCCAGCAGCCCCCCCCAGGGATCAGGGTACTATGGCTACACCTTC. Encoded protein: CASSPPQGSGYYGYTF.

The genes are TRBV5-1 and TRBJ2-7, with D perhaps TRBD1 (5 bases). Trimming took off 0 bases at V and 5 bases at J, with 12 bases between the two ends. CDR3 length: 14 residues. CDR1 SGHRS and CDR2 YFSETQ come from the germline V gene. The CDR3 coding sequence is TGCGCCAGCAGCTTGGCAGGGTTTAGAGACGAGCAGTACTTC. Translation: CASSLAGFRDEQYF.

There are a few counts of this clone. The chain uses TRBV6-5 and TRBJ2-1; the D gene is possibly TRBD2 (7 bases). Between the trimmed V and J ends, which lost 6 bases and 9 bases, there was a span of 9 bases. Germline-derived CDR1 and CDR2 are MNHEY and SVGAGI. This CDR3 spans 11 amino acids. The chain's CDR3 is CASRRGGEQFF. CDR3 nucleotide sequence: TGTGCCAGCAGGAGGGGGGGTGAGCAGTTCTTC.

The rearrangement links TRBV10-3 to TRBJ2-3; D possibly corresponds to TRBD2 (6 bases). This CDR3 comprises 16 residues. Trimming shortened V by 4 bases and J by 4 bases, and 18 bases separated the two germline ends. CDR1 and CDR2 (germline): ENHRY, SYGVKD. The CDR3 spells CAISGTKGIMADTQYF. The DNA for the CDR3 is TGTGCCATCAGTGGGACTAAGGGGATTATGGCAGATACGCAGTATTTT.

The rearrangement uses TRBV5-1 and TRBJ2-7; no clear D gene. Germline V gives CDR1 SGHRS, CDR2 YFSETQ. Trimming removed 7 bases at V and 1 base at J, with 6 bases between. This CDR3 has 11 residues. CDR3 in DNA: TGCGCCAGCTCGTCTTCCTACGAGCAGTACTTC. It translates to CASSSSYEQYF.

Only a few counts were recorded for this clone. V is TRBV4-1 and J is TRBJ1-1; 11 bases agree with TRBD1. CDR1 and CDR2 from the germline V gene are MGHRA and YSYEKL. This CDR3 has 15 residues. J was trimmed by 11 bases and V by 0 bases; bases with no gene match: 8. CDR3 sequence reads: CASSQEFGTGGLAFF. For the CDR3, the DNA is TGCGCCAGCAGCCAAGAATTCGGGACAGGGGGATTGGCTTTCTTT.

This clone was detected a few times. J is TRBJ2-1 and V is TRBV10-3; TRBD2 matches 11 bases. The length of the CDR3 is 14 residues. The V segment lost 10 bases and the J segment 7 bases; nucleotides outside the gene matches: 9. Germline V lookup: CDR1 ENHRY, CDR2 SYGVKD. CDR3 loop: CATVTSGSRNEQFF. DNA of the CDR3: TGTGCCACCGTAACTAGCGGGAGTAGGAATGAGCAGTTCTTC.

J is TRBJ2-3 and V is TRBV10-1; D is unresolved. V shed 1 base and J shed 0 bases, with 20 bases lying between them. Germline values: CDR1 WNHNN, CDR2 SYGVQD (reference sequence). The CDR3 has 19 residues. The CDR3 DNA reads TGCGCCAGCAGTGAGTACCCCCCCCTAGGAGCGCTTAGCACAGATACGCAGTATTTT. This encodes CASSEYPPLGALSTDTQYF.

The chain joins TRBV6-1 to TRBJ1-5; 10 bases are shared with TRBD1. J lost 5 bases, V lost 4 bases, and 5 bases had no gene match. The germline V gene encodes CDR1 MNHNS and CDR2 SASEGT. CDR3 length: 15 residues. CDR3 nucleotide sequence: TGTGCCAGCAGTGCAAGAGACAGGGGGCATCAGCCCCAGCATTTT. Amino acids: CASSARDRGHQPQHF.

Only a few counts were recorded for this clone. The chain has TRBV9 and TRBJ1-5; TRBD1 might be the D (6 bases). CDR1 and CDR2 from the germline V gene are SGDLS and YYNGEE. V lost 0 bases, J lost 3 bases, and 7 bases lay in between. The CDR3 has 14 amino acids. CDR3 loop: CASSVGDTNQPQHF. CDR3 DNA sequence: TGTGCCAGCAGCGTAGGGGACACCAATCAGCCCCAGCATTTT.

The chain combines TRBV28 with TRBJ2-7, with 11 bases that match TRBD2. The CDR3 is 22 residues long. V was clipped by 6 bases and J by 6 bases; unmatched bases: 31. Germline CDR1 MDHEN, CDR2 SYDVKM. The CDR3 coding sequence is TGTGCCAGCAGCTCCGGGACCCCTCTACCGCGGTCAACTAGCGGGAGACGGGGCGAGCAGTACTTC. As protein: CASSSGTPLPRSTSGRRGEQYF.

This rearrangement joins TRBV6-6 to TRBJ2-1, with D possibly TRBD1 on 5 matching bases. The CDR3 runs 15 residues. With 6 bases removed from V and 4 bases from J, the gap between germline ends came to 16 bases. Looked up from germline, CDR1 is MNHNY and CDR2 is SVGAGI (reference sequence). CDR3 DNA sequence: TGTGCCAGCAGAAGGGGTCTAGACGTGTACAATGAGCAGTTCTTC. It specifies CASRRGLDVYNEQFF.

This rearrangement joins TRBV27 to TRBJ2-1; 13 positions agree with TRBD2. Germline values: CDR1 MNHEY, CDR2 SMNVEV (reference sequence). The V and J ends lost 4 bases and 8 bases, in that order; junction bases with no gene match: 8. This CDR3 is built from 16 residues. CDR3 nucleotides: TGTGCCAGCAGTTCACGACTAGCGGGGGGCCGCGATGAGCAGTTCTTC. This sequence encodes CASSSRLAGGRDEQFF.

This clone was detected a few times. V and J are TRBV19 and TRBJ1-2; 7 bases are shared with TRBD1. The V gene's germline CDR1 is LNHDA and CDR2 SQIVND (reference sequence). The CDR3 contains 13 residues. V shed 7 bases, J shed 3 bases, and the junction held 5 bases outside the gene matches. This chain's CDR3 is CASTLRGDYGYTF. DNA for the CDR3: TGTGCCAGTACTCTCAGGGGGGACTATGGCTACACCTTC. Supplemented by reference TRBV19 and TRBJ1-2, the full variable domain reads DGGITQSPKYLFRKEGQNVTLSCEQNLNHDAMYWYRQDPGQGLRLIYYSQIVNDFQKGDIAEGYSVSREKKESFPLTVTSAQKNPTAFYLCASTLRGDYGYTFGSGTRLTVV.

In this sample, this clone turned up a few times. The rearrangement links TRBV5-5 to TRBJ2-1; 11 bases line up with TRBD1. Germline lookup yields CDR1 SGHKS and CDR2 YYEKEE (reference sequence). Trimming cost V 0 bases and J 10 bases; bases outside gene matches: 6. This CDR3 comprises 15 residues. For the CDR3, the DNA is TGTGCCAGCAGCTTGGTACGGACAGGGGGCAACGAGCAGTTCTTC. Its translation is CASSLVRTGGNEQFF.

This clone was seen more than once but under ten times. The chain links TRBV5-4 to TRBJ2-5; 9 nucleotides agree with TRBD1. The J call may be wrong; the DNA end is better matched by TRBJ2-7. This CDR3 has 15 residues. Germline V gene sequence: CDR1 SGHNT, CDR2 YYREEE (reference sequence). CDR3 bases: TGTGCCAGCAGCCCTCGGACAGGGGAGCACAACGAGCAGTACTTC. Translating gives CASSPRTGEHNEQYF.

The CDR3 sequence is CAISESLAGGETQYF. In DNA form, the CDR3 reads TGTGCCATCAGTGAGTCACTAGCGGGGGGGGAGACCCAGTACTTC. The J gene is TRBJ2-5, the V gene TRBV10-3, with 13 bases identical to TRBD2. After removal of 0 bases from V and 5 bases from J, the junction contained 0 bases not matched to a gene. Germline CDR1 is ENHRY and CDR2 is SYGVKD. This CDR3 is built from 15 residues.

This chain joins TRBV30 and TRBJ1-6; D unclear. CDR1 is GTSNPN and CDR2 is SVGIG in the germline V gene (reference sequence). The V end was cut by 1 base, the J end by 8 bases, with 3 bases between. The CDR3 is 11 residues long. The CDR3: CAWSADSPLHF. The CDR3 DNA reads as TGTGCCTGGAGTGCAGATTCACCCCTCCACTTT.

The genes are TRBV10-2 and TRBJ2-5; no clear D. The V end lost 0 bases, the J end lost 5 bases, and 4 bases lay between the germline ends. Germline-derived CDR1 and CDR2 are WSHSY and SAAADI. This CDR3 is built from 12 residues. The CDR3 DNA reads as TGCGCCAGCAGTGAGTCCTTGGAGACCCAGTACTTC. Residues: CASSESLETQYF.

The rearrangement uses TRBV7-9 and TRBJ1-2; D is uncertain. This CDR3 is built from 13 residues. V was clipped by 1 base and J by 7 bases, with 10 bases between them. Germline CDR1 reads SEHNR; CDR2 reads FQNEAQ (reference sequence). The CDR3: CASSLGGVSGYTF. Written as DNA, the CDR3 is TGTGCCAGCAGCTTAGGGGGAGTAAGTGGCTACACCTTC. Based on the CDR3 plus reference TRBV7-9 and TRBJ1-2, the full variable domain is DTGVSQNPRHKITKRGQNVTFRCDPISEHNRLYWYRQTLGQGPEFLTYFQNEAQLEKSRLLSDRFSAERPKGSFSTLEIQRTEQGDSAMYLCASSLGGVSGYTFGSGTRLTVV.

The rearrangement uses TRBV6-1 and TRBJ2-2; no firm D call. The V end lost 4 bases, the J end lost 9 bases, and 9 bases lay between the germline ends. The CDR3 sequence is 12 residues long. Germline-derived CDR1 and CDR2 are MNHNS and SASEGT. Here the CDR3 reads CASSGIGRELFF. The CDR3 DNA follows: TGTGCCAGCAGTGGGATTGGGCGGGAGCTGTTTTTT.

The V and J genes are TRBV5-1 and TRBJ1-2, with D possibly being TRBD1 (6 bases). The ends were cut back, 0 bases at V and 6 bases at J, with 12 bases in the middle. The CDR3 consists of 14 residues. Germline CDR1 and CDR2: SGHRS and YFSETQ. This chain's CDR3 is CASSLAAAGDGYTF. The CDR3 DNA reads TGCGCCAGCAGCTTGGCCGCGGCAGGGGATGGCTACACCTTC. The full variable domain, with the rest looked up from reference TRBV5-1 and TRBJ1-2, is KAGVTQTPRYLIKTRGQQVTLSCSPISGHRSVSWYQQTPGQGLQFLFEYFSETQRNKGNFPGRFSGRQFSNSRSEMNVSTLELGDSALYLCASSLAAAGDGYTFGSGTRLTVV.

This chain links TRBV27 with TRBJ2-3, with D possibly being TRBD2 (5 bases). The CDR3 has 14 residues. Trimming cost V 2 bases and J 6 bases, with 12 bases left between them. Germline CDR1 reads MNHEY; CDR2 reads SMNVEV (reference sequence). CDR3 nucleotide sequence: TGTGCCAGCAGTTTAATTCTCACGGGGGATACGCAGTATTTT. Translated, it gives CASSLILTGDTQYF.

Note on this clone: Relative to the germline gene, one junction end is altered; a read error may explain this. The chain recombines TRBV7-9 with TRBJ2-1; 8 nucleotides agree with TRBD1. Germline V gene lookup returns CDR1 SEHNR and CDR2 FQNEAQ (reference sequence). CDR3 length equals 15 residues. The CDR3 spells CSSRGTGDTYNEQFF. For the CDR3, the DNA is TGTTCCAGCAGAGGGACAGGAGATACCTACAATGAGCAGTTCTTC.

The chain uses TRBV10-3 and TRBJ2-3, with 9 nucleotides matching TRBD2. This CDR3 spans 14 amino acids. Trimming removed 7 bases from V and 4 bases from J; junction bases left unmatched: 6. Germline loops: CDR1 ENHRY, CDR2 SYGVKD. The CDR3, as DNA: TGTGCCATCACGGGCGGGGGGGCCCCAGATACGCAGTATTTT. It specifies CAITGGGAPDTQYF.

This clone was seen only a few times. The V gene is TRBV9, the J gene TRBJ2-5; TRBD2 matches 7 bases. Germline lookup yields CDR1 SGDLS and CDR2 YYNGEE. The CDR3 loop spans 15 amino acids. V shed 0 bases, J shed 6 bases, and the junction held 8 bases outside the gene matches. In nucleotides, the CDR3 is TGTGCCAGCAGCGTAGGGTGGCGGGAGAGGCAGACCCAGTACTTC. It yields the protein CASSVGWRERQTQYF.